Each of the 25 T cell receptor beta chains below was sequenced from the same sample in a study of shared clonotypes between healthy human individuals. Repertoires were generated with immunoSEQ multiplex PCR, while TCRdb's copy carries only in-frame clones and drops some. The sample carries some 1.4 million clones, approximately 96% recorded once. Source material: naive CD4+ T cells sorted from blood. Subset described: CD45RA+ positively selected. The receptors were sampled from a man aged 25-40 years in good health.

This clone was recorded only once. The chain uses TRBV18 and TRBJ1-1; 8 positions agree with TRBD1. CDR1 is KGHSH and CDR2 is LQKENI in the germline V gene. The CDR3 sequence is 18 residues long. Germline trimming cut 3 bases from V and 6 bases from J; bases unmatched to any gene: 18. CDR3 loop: CASSPVGLTGVRGPEAFF. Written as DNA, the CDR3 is TGTGCCAGCTCACCGGTGGGCCTGACAGGGGTACGAGGCCCTGAAGCTTTCTTT.

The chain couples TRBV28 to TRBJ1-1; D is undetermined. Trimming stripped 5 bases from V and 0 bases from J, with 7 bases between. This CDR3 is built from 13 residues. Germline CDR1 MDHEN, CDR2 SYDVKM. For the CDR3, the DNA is TGTGCCAGCAGTGCGCCAGTGAACACTGAAGCTTTCTTT. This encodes CASSAPVNTEAFF.

The CDR3 sequence is CATREAGKGNQPQHF. CDR3 nucleotide sequence: TGTGCCACTAGGGAGGCAGGGAAGGGGAATCAGCCCCAGCATTTT. The chain is built from TRBV19 and TRBJ1-5, with a possible D match to TRBD1 (5 bases). Germline V gene data show CDR1 as LNHDA and CDR2 as SQIVND (reference sequence). The CDR3 has 15 residues. The V gene lost 10 bases and the J gene lost 4 bases, with 20 bases spanning the gap.

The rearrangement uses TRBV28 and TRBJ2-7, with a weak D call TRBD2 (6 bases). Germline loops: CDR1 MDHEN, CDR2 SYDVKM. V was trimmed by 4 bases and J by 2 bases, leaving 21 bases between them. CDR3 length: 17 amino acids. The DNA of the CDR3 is TGTGCCAGCAGTTGTTGGGCGGGGAAGGATCGGCCCTACGAGCAGTACTTC. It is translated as CASSCWAGKDRPYEQYF.

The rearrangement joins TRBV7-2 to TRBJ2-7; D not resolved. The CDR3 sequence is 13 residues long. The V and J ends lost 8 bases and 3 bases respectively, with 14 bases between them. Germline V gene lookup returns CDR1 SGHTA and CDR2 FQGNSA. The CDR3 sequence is CASSEGVGYEQYF. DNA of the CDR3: TGTGCCAGCTCCGAAGGTGTCGGCTACGAGCAGTACTTC.

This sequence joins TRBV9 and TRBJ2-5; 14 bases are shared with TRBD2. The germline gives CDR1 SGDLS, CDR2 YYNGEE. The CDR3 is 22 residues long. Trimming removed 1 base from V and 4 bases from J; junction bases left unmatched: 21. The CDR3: CASSVHHIPGLAGVGLLETQYF. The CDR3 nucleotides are TGTGCCAGCAGCGTACACCATATACCGGGACTAGCGGGAGTGGGCCTGTTAGAGACCCAGTACTTC.

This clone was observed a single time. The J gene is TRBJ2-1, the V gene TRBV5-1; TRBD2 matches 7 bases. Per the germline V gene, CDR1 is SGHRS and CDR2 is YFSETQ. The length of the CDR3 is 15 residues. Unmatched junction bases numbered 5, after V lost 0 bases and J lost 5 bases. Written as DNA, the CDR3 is TGCGCCAGCAGCTTGGAGGGTGGGAGGGACAATGAGCAGTTCTTC. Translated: CASSLEGGRDNEQFF.

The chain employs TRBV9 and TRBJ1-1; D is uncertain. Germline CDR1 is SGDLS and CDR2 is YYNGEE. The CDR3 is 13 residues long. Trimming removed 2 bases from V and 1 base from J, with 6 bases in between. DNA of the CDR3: TGTGCCAGCAGCGTTAGACAGAACACTGAAGCTTTCTTT. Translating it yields CASSVRQNTEAFF.

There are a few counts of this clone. The CDR3 DNA reads as TGTGCCAGCACGGTAGGAGGGCTGGGCTACACCTTC. Its translation is CASTVGGLGYTF. The chain uses TRBV2 and TRBJ1-2; D gene uncertain. V lost 7 bases, J lost 8 bases, and 14 bases lay in between. From germline, CDR1 is SNHLY and CDR2 FYNNEI. The CDR3 is 12 residues long.

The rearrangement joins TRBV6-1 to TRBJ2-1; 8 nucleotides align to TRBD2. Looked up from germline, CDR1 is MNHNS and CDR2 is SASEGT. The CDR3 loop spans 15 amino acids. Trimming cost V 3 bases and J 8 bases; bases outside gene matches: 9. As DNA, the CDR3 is TGTGCCAGCAGTGAGGTAAAGCGGGAGAACTATGAGCAGTTCTTC. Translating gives CASSEVKRENYEQFF.

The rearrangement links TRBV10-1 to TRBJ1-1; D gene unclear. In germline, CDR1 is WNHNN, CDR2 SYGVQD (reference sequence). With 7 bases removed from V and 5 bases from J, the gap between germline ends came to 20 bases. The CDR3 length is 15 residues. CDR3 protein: CASKADLLMGTEAFF. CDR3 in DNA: TGCGCCAGCAAGGCAGACCTATTGATGGGGACTGAAGCTTTCTTT.

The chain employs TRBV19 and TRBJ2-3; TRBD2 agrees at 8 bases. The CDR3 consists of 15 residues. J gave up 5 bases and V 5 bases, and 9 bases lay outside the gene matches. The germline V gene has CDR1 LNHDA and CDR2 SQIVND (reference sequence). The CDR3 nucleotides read TGTGCCAGTAGTGCTCCGGGACTAGGAGGAGATACGCAGTATTTT. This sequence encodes CASSAPGLGGDTQYF.

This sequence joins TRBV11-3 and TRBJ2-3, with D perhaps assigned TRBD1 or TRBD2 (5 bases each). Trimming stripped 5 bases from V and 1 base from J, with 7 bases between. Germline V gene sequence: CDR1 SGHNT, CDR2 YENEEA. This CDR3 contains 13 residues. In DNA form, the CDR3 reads TGTGCCAGCAGCGGGGGAGGCACAGATACGCAGTATTTT. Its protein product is CASSGGGTDTQYF.

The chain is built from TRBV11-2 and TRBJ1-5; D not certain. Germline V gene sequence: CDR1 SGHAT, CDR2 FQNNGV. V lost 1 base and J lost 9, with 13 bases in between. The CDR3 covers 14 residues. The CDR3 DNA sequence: TGTGCCAGCAGCTTAGGGCCCCCGGGCGGGCCCCAGCATTTT. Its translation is CASSLGPPGGPQHF.

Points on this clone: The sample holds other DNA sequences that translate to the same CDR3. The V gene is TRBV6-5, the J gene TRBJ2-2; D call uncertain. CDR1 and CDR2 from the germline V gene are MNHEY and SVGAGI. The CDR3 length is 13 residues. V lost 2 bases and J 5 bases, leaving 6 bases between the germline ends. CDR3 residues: CASSYPGTGELFF. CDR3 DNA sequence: TGTGCCAGCAGTTACCCCGGGACCGGGGAGCTGTTTTTT.

As DNA, the CDR3 is TGTGCCAGCAGCTTATCCTCCAGGACCAGCTCCTACAATGAGCAGTTCTTC. This encodes CASSLSSRTSSYNEQFF. V gene TRBV7-6 combines with J gene TRBJ2-1, with unresolved D. The CDR3 spans 17 residues. Trimming removed 2 bases at V and 0 bases at J, with 14 bases between. The germline gives CDR1 SGHVS, CDR2 FNYEAQ. Variable domain in full (rest from reference TRBV7-6 and TRBJ2-1): GAGVSQSPRYKVTKRGQDVALRCDPISGHVSLYWYRQALGQGPEFLTYFNYEAQQDKSGLPNDRFSAERPEGSISTLTIQRTEQRDSAMYRCASSLSSRTSSYNEQFFGPGTRLTVL.

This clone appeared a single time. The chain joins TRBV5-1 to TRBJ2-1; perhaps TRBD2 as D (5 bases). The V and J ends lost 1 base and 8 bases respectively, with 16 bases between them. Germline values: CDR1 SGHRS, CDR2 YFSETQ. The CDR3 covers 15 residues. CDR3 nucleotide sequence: TGCGCCAGCAGCTTGATTCCCACTAGATTCCATGAGCAGTTCTTC. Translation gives CASSLIPTRFHEQFF.

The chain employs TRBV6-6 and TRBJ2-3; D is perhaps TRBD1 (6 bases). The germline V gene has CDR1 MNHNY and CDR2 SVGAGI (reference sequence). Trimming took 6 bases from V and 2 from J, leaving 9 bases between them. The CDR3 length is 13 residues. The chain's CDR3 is CASRGDNTDTQYF. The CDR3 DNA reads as TGTGCCAGCAGAGGGGACAACACAGATACGCAGTATTTT.

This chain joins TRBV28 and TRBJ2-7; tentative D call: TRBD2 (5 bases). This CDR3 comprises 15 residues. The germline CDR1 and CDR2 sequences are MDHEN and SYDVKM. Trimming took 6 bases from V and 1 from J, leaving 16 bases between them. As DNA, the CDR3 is TGTGCCAGCAGATTCAGCGGAGTGGGGTCCTACGAGCAGTACTTC. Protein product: CASRFSGVGSYEQYF. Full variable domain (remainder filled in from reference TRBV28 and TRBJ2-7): DVKVTQSSRYLVKRTGEKVFLECVQDMDHENMFWYRQDPGLGLRLIYFSYDVKMKEKGDIPEGYSVSREKKERFSLILESASTNQTSMYLCASRFSGVGSYEQYFGPGTRLTVT.

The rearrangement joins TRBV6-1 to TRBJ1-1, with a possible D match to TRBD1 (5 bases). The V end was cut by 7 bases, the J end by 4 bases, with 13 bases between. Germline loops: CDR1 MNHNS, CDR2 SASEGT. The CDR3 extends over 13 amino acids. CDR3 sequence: CASIKRGGTEAFF. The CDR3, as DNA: TGTGCCAGCATTAAAAGGGGTGGCACTGAAGCTTTCTTT.

The CDR3 region has the DNA TGTGCCAGTAGTATAAGTGGGACAGGGAATGACGAGCAGTACTTC. It encodes CASSISGTGNDEQYF. The rearrangement links TRBV19 to TRBJ2-7, with 9 bases that match TRBD1. Trimming at V came to 2 bases and at J to 5 bases, leaving 7 bases not matched to a gene. The CDR3 consists of 15 residues. Per germline, CDR1 LNHDA and CDR2 SQIVND (reference sequence).

CDR3 protein: CASSSELTGHSGNTIYF. Here the CDR3 DNA reads TGTGCCAGCAGCTCGGAACTGACAGGCCACTCTGGAAACACCATATATTTT. V usage is TRBV5-6 and J usage is TRBJ1-3, with a possible D match to TRBD1 (6 bases). This CDR3 has 17 amino acids. Germline CDR1 and CDR2: SGHDT and YYEEEE. V lost 3 bases to trimming and J lost 0 bases, with 16 bases between them.

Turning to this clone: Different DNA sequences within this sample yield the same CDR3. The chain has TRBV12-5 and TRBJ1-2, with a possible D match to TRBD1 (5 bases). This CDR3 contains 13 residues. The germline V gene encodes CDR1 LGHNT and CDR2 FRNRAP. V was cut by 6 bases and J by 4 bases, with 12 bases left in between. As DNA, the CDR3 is TGTGCTAGTGGCCTGGGGGGTGGCTATGGCTACACCTTC. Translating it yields CASGLGGGYGYTF.

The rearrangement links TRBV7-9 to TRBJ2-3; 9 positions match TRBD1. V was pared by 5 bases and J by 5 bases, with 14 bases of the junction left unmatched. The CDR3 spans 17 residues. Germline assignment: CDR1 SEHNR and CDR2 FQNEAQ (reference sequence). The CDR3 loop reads CASSLLTLTGGKDTQYF. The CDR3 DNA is TGTGCCAGCAGCCTCCTAACCCTTACAGGGGGCAAAGATACGCAGTATTTT.

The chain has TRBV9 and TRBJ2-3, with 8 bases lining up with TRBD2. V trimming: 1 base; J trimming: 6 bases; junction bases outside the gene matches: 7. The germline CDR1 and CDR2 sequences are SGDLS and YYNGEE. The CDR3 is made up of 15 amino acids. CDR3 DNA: TGTGCCAGCAGCGTAAGCGGGAGTCGAGGGGATACGCAGTATTTT. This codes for CASSVSGSRGDTQYF.